Below, 10 T cell receptor beta chains from the same sample are listed, as sequenced in a study of blood T cell repertoires in COVID-19. Clones were read by immunoSEQ multiplex PCR, and TCRdb kept only the in-frame ones, dropping some. There are over 250,000 clones in the sample; roughly nine tenths occur only once, and approximately 2.4% lies in the top ten. Sequencing was performed on PBMCs or T cells enriched from blood (not recorded which). The receptor source for this set is a woman aged 18 to 35 who had recovered from COVID-19.

The chain has TRBV5-1 and TRBJ2-2, with 11 bases aligning to TRBD1. Trimming at V came to 3 bases and at J to 4 bases, leaving 2 bases not matched to a gene. The germline V gene has CDR1 SGHRS and CDR2 YFSETQ. The CDR3 contains 15 residues. CDR3 sequence (DNA): TGCGCCAGCAGCTGGGACAGGGGGGCCACCGGGGAGCTGTTTTTT. Translated, it gives CASSWDRGATGELFF.

The chain joins TRBV5-4 to TRBJ2-1, with a possible D match to TRBD1 (6 bases). The germline gives CDR1 SGHNT, CDR2 YYREEE (reference sequence). V was pared by 10 bases and J by 2 bases, with 19 bases between. The CDR3 has 15 residues. The CDR3 loop is CAALDGTSTYNEQFF. The CDR3 bases are TGTGCCGCACTTGATGGGACATCGACCTACAATGAGCAGTTCTTC.

The chain couples TRBV29-1 to TRBJ2-1, with 11 bases lining up with TRBD2. The CDR3 has 15 amino acids. J lost 9 bases, V lost 4 bases, and 11 bases had no gene match. Germline V gene sequence: CDR1 SQVTM, CDR2 ANQGSEA. CDR3 sequence reads: CSVGDSGRAGAEQFF. The CDR3 DNA reads as TGCAGCGTTGGAGATAGCGGGAGGGCCGGCGCTGAGCAGTTCTTC.

The chain has TRBV27 and TRBJ2-2; possibly TRBD1 for D (5 bases). V was pared by 3 bases and J by 4 bases, with 9 bases between. This CDR3 spans 14 amino acids. Germline CDR1 is MNHEY and CDR2 is SMNVEV (reference sequence). DNA of the CDR3: TGTGCCAGCAGTTTCGGCAGGGCCACCGGGGAGCTGTTTTTT. As protein: CASSFGRATGELFF.

CDR3 residues: CASTLIKGADYGYTF. CDR3 coding DNA: TGTGCCAGTACCCTAATAAAGGGGGCGGACTATGGCTACACCTTC. V usage is TRBV19 and J usage is TRBJ1-2; 7 bases are a match to TRBD1. This CDR3 spans 15 amino acids. V was pared by 7 bases and J by 3 bases, with 11 bases of the junction left unmatched. Germline CDR1 and CDR2: LNHDA and SQIVND (reference sequence).

The V and J genes are TRBV20-1 and TRBJ2-1; 8 nucleotides line up with TRBD2. With 3 bases clipped from V and 9 bases from J, the junction kept 16 bases outside the gene matches. The CDR3 length is 16 residues. Germline V gene sequence: CDR1 DFQATT, CDR2 SNEGSKA (reference sequence). The CDR3 loop is CSASRGLAGRVREQFF. The DNA of the CDR3 is TGCAGTGCTAGTAGAGGACTAGCCGGGCGGGTGCGTGAGCAGTTCTTC.

The chain joins TRBV12-3 or TRBV12-4 to TRBJ1-2; no definite D call. The CDR3 runs 13 residues. The V end was cut by 7 bases, the J end by 4 bases, with 13 bases between. The DNA of the CDR3 is TGTGCCAGCAATTCAGGCTCCCCCTATGGCTACACCTTC. It encodes CASNSGSPYGYTF.

J is TRBJ2-4 and V is TRBV2; 8 bases are shared with TRBD2. Looked up from germline, CDR1 is SNHLY and CDR2 is FYNNEI. V lost 6 bases to trimming and J lost 0 bases; unmatched junction nucleotides: 7. The CDR3 length is 16 residues. The CDR3 spells CASRDRTSGAKNIQYF. As DNA, the CDR3 is TGTGCCAGCAGGGATCGTACTAGCGGAGCCAAAAACATTCAGTACTTC.

The chain employs TRBV6-5 and TRBJ2-7; possible D gene TRBD2, 6 bases. Trimming cost V 4 bases and J 5 bases, with 21 bases left between them. Germline CDR1 and CDR2: MNHEY and SVGAGI. This CDR3 contains 16 residues. CDR3 nucleotides: TGTGCCAGCAGTTCCCCCGCCCCAGCGGGTCTGAACGAGCAGTACTTC. It codes for CASSSPAPAGLNEQYF.

This clone was seen once. This chain joins TRBV4-3 and TRBJ2-1, with 8 positions matching TRBD2. The V gene end was trimmed by 2 bases and the J gene end by 7 bases; junction bases not matched to a gene: 10. The V gene's germline CDR1 is LGHNA and CDR2 YSLEER. CDR3 length equals 16 residues. The CDR3 sequence is CASSQSIAGFRNEQFF. The CDR3 DNA sequence: TGCGCCAGCAGCCAATCAATAGCGGGGTTCCGGAATGAGCAGTTCTTC.